Following are 10 T cell receptor beta chains from one sample sequenced in a study of T cell changes during pregnancy in multiple sclerosis. Method: immunoSEQ multiplex PCR; TCRdb's copy keeps in-frame clones and lacks some. The profile shows around 95,000 clones, around 94% of them singletons. The starting material was peripheral blood, obtained after pregnancy. These receptors were obtained from a female donor in good health, enrolled as a control in a pregnancy study.

Only one count was recorded for this clone. V gene TRBV2 combines with J gene TRBJ1-5; D might be TRBD1 (5 bases). This CDR3 has 13 amino acids. CDR1 and CDR2 (germline): SNHLY, FYNNEI. Trimming left V 7 bases short and J 5 bases short, with 12 bases between. The CDR3 region has the DNA TGTGCCAGCACGCAGGGACTAGATCAGCCCCAGCATTTT. Amino acids: CASTQGLDQPQHF.

The chain carries TRBV28 and TRBJ2-3; 8 nucleotides match TRBD1. The CDR3 totals 18 residues. CDR1 MDHEN and CDR2 SYDVKM come from the germline V gene. V gave up 3 bases and J gave up 4 bases; unmatched junction bases: 15. The CDR3, as DNA: TGTGCCAGCAGTTTTCACGGCGGAGGACAGGGAGTTTCAGATACGCAGTATTTT. Protein sequence: CASSFHGGGQGVSDTQYF.

V gene TRBV21-1 combines with J gene TRBJ2-6; the D call TRBD1 from the table was never checked on the DNA. TRBV21-1 is classified as a pseudogene. The CDR3 contains 16 residues. The CDR3 sequence is CASPRGQPSGANVLTF. DNA of the CDR3: TGTGCCAGTCCCAGGGGACAACCTTCTGGGGCCAACGTCCTGACTTTC.

The chain combines TRBV5-4 with TRBJ1-2; the D is unclear. The CDR3 is 19 residues long. Trimming took off 3 bases at V and 7 bases at J, with 31 bases between the two ends. Per the germline V gene, CDR1 is SGHNT and CDR2 is YYREEE (reference sequence). CDR3 protein: CASSSKEYGPMGGGGGYTF. Here the CDR3 DNA reads TGTGCCAGCAGCTCGAAGGAGTACGGGCCCATGGGCGGCGGAGGTGGCTACACCTTC.

V and J are TRBV25-1 and TRBJ2-5; D perhaps matches TRBD2 (5 bases). Trimming stripped 4 bases from V and 9 bases from J, with 15 bases between. Germline V gene sequence: CDR1 MGHDK, CDR2 SYGVNS. This CDR3 has 13 amino acids. CDR3 nucleotides: TGTGCCAGCAGTGGCACAGTAACCGGGGCCCAGTACTTC. Protein product: CASSGTVTGAQYF.

CDR3 loop: CASTGGPETETQYF. CDR3 nucleotides: TGTGCCAGCACGGGCGGGCCCGAAACGGAGACCCAGTACTTC. The chain combines TRBV7-6 with TRBJ2-5, with D possibly matching TRBD2 (5 bases). CDR1 and CDR2 (germline): SGHVS, FNYEAQ. V lost 7 bases and J 5 bases, leaving 17 bases between the germline ends. The CDR3 covers 14 residues.

For the CDR3, the DNA is TGTGCCAGCACCTTACAGGGTCTGAACACTGAAGCTTTCTTT. Translated, it gives CASTLQGLNTEAFF. The chain couples TRBV28 to TRBJ1-1; weak D call: TRBD1 (6 bases). The CDR3 extends over 14 amino acids. In germline, CDR1 is MDHEN, CDR2 SYDVKM. V lost 7 bases and J lost 0, with 12 bases in between.

The chain carries TRBV5-1 and TRBJ2-5; D is possibly TRBD1 (5 bases). Germline-derived CDR1 and CDR2 are SGHRS and YFSETQ. V was cut by 0 bases and J by 1 base, with 10 bases left in between. This CDR3 comprises 15 residues. DNA of the CDR3: TGCGCCAGCAGCTTGGAGGGCCAGGGCCAAGAGACCCAGTACTTC. As protein: CASSLEGQGQETQYF.

The count of this clone is one. The CDR3 sequence: CASSLTRGARAEAFF. In nucleotides, the CDR3 is TGTGCCAGCAGTTTGACGCGGGGGGCGAGGGCTGAAGCTTTCTTT. The J gene is TRBJ1-1, the V gene TRBV28, with D perhaps matching TRBD1 (6 bases). The CDR3 totals 15 residues. Germline lookup yields CDR1 MDHEN and CDR2 SYDVKM. V shed 3 bases and J shed 6 bases, with 17 bases lying between them.

The V and J genes are TRBV29-1 and TRBJ2-1; 7 nucleotides align to TRBD2. Germline V gene sequence: CDR1 SQVTM, CDR2 ANQGSEA. The V gene end was trimmed by 8 bases and the J gene end by 2 bases; junction bases not matched to a gene: 9. The CDR3 spans 14 residues. The CDR3 is CSTNSGETYNEQFF. CDR3 sequence (DNA): TGCAGCACAAACAGCGGGGAAACCTACAATGAGCAGTTCTTC.